These T cell receptor beta chains were read from a single sample in a study of T cell repertoires in cytomegalovirus infection. TCRdb ran MiXCR on the reads and lists one entry per CDR3 protein. Of some 900,000 distinct CDR3 sequences in the sample, about 33% were seen once. Their antigen targets remain unknown. The sample consisted of cultured CD8+ T cells from PBMCs, taken from culture after CMV antigen stimulation. Receptor source: a human donor in good health (CMV status not recorded). Some clones in this sample may be carry-over from other donors' samples. Each CDR3 is given with its conserved first and last residue. D genes are given only for firm matches. For some rows the clone size is stated as once, few or many, or as a class when expanded; others skip it.

v_call: TRBV6-6
j_call: TRBJ2-1
clone_size: .
d_call: TRBD2
cdr3_aa: CASSSMGLAGGGAYNEQFF
cdr3_nt: TGTGCCAGCAGTTCAATGGGACTAGCGGGGGGCGGGGCCTACAATGAGCAGTTCTTC

v_call: TRBV29-1
j_call: TRBJ2-1
clone_size: .
d_call: .
cdr3_aa: CSVEEAYLGNEQFF
cdr3_nt: TGCAGCGTTGAAGAAGCCTATCTTGGGAATGAGCAGTTCTTC

v_call: TRBV7-9
j_call: TRBJ2-7
clone_size: .
d_call: .
cdr3_aa: CASSRESYEQYF
cdr3_nt: TGTGCCAGCAGCCGGGAGTCCTACGAGCAGTACTTC

v_call: TRBV6-6
j_call: TRBJ1-1
clone_size: .
d_call: .
cdr3_aa: CASSYPREGINTEAFF
cdr3_nt: TGTGCCAGCAGTTACCCGAGGGAGGGGATAAACACTGAAGCTTTCTTT

v_call: TRBV7-9
j_call: TRBJ2-1
clone_size: many
d_call: TRBD2
cdr3_aa: CASSSPGTSGDNEQFF
cdr3_nt: TGTGCCAGCAGCTCCCCTGGGACTAGCGGGGACAATGAGCAGTTCTTC

v_call: TRBV6-1
j_call: TRBJ1-5
clone_size: .
d_call: .
cdr3_aa: CASSEAGGAANQPQHF
cdr3_nt: TGTGCCAGCAGTGAAGCAGGGGGGGCAGCGAATCAGCCCCAGCATTTT

v_call: TRBV6-6
j_call: TRBJ1-1
clone_size: .
d_call: .
cdr3_aa: CASSYSRGMEDEAFF
cdr3_nt: TGTGCCAGCAGTTACTCTCGAGGGATGGAGGATGAAGCTTTCTTT

v_call: TRBV5-5
j_call: TRBJ2-1
clone_size: few
d_call: TRBD2
cdr3_aa: CASSSKFIRGGYNEQFF
cdr3_nt: TGTGCCAGCAGCTCGAAGTTTATACGGGGGGGATATAATGAGCAGTTCTTC

v_call: TRBV7-9
j_call: TRBJ2-5
clone_size: few
d_call: TRBD1
cdr3_aa: CASSSKDRDQETQYF
cdr3_nt: TGTGCCAGCAGCTCAAAGGACAGGGACCAAGAGACCCAGTACTTC

v_call: TRBV18
j_call: TRBJ1-2
clone_size: few
d_call: TRBD1
cdr3_aa: CASSPRDSDYGYTF
cdr3_nt: TGTGCCAGCTCACCCCGGGACAGCGACTATGGCTACACCTTC

v_call: TRBV9
j_call: TRBJ1-2
clone_size: many
d_call: .
cdr3_aa: CASSPTGPPNGYTF
cdr3_nt: TGTGCCAGCAGCCCCACGGGCCCCCCTAATGGCTACACCTTC

v_call: TRBV19
j_call: TRBJ2-4
clone_size: .
d_call: .
cdr3_aa: CASSWRGAKNIQYF
cdr3_nt: TGTGCCAGTAGTTGGAGGGGGGCCAAAAACATTCAGTACTTC

v_call: TRBV19
j_call: TRBJ1-2
clone_size: .
d_call: .
cdr3_aa: CASKGTPPDHGYTF
cdr3_nt: TGTGCCAGTAAGGGGACCCCCCCTGACCATGGCTACACCTTC

v_call: TRBV15
j_call: TRBJ2-3
clone_size: few
d_call: .
cdr3_aa: CATSRDVVTDTQYF
cdr3_nt: TGTGCCACCAGCAGAGATGTTGTGACAGATACGCAGTATTTT

v_call: TRBV6-5
j_call: TRBJ2-3
clone_size: few
d_call: .
cdr3_aa: CASRTGFADTQYF
cdr3_nt: TGTGCCAGCAGAACAGGGTTTGCAGATACGCAGTATTTT

v_call: TRBV6-2/TRBV6-3
j_call: TRBJ2-5
clone_size: .
d_call: TRBD2
cdr3_aa: CASSPFGGGGQETQYF
cdr3_nt: TGTGCCAGCAGTCCCTTCGGAGGCGGGGGACAAGAGACCCAGTACTTC

v_call: TRBV7-2
j_call: TRBJ2-7
clone_size: few
d_call: TRBD2
cdr3_aa: CASSSPWRGDYEQYF
cdr3_nt: TGTGCCAGCAGCTCCCCCTGGCGGGGGGACTACGAGCAGTACTTC

v_call: TRBV12-3/TRBV12-4
j_call: TRBJ2-1
clone_size: few
d_call: .
cdr3_aa: CASSSGPNHEQFF
cdr3_nt: TGTGCCAGCAGTTCAGGGCCCAACCATGAGCAGTTCTTC

v_call: TRBV7-2
j_call: TRBJ2-2
clone_size: .
d_call: TRBD1
cdr3_aa: CVSNISGTGLRLTGELFF
cdr3_nt: TGTGTCAGCAACATCTCGGGGACAGGGTTACGGTTGACCGGGGAGCTGTTTTTT

v_call: TRBV6-1
j_call: TRBJ2-7
clone_size: once
d_call: TRBD2
cdr3_aa: CASSEALAGGTYEQYF
cdr3_nt: TGTGCCAGCAGTGAAGCACTAGCGGGGGGGACCTACGAGCAGTACTTC

v_call: TRBV7-2
j_call: TRBJ2-1
clone_size: many
d_call: .
cdr3_aa: CASSLRSRDNEQFF
cdr3_nt: TGTGCCAGCAGCTTAAGGTCACGGGACAATGAGCAGTTCTTC

v_call: TRBV12-3/TRBV12-4
j_call: TRBJ1-3
clone_size: few
d_call: .
cdr3_aa: CASETISSGNTIYF
cdr3_nt: TGTGCCAGCGAGACCATAAGCTCTGGAAACACCATATATTTT

v_call: TRBV6-5
j_call: TRBJ2-5
clone_size: few
d_call: .
cdr3_aa: CASSYSFGYQETQYF
cdr3_nt: TGTGCCAGCAGTTACTCCTTTGGCTACCAAGAGACCCAGTACTTC

v_call: TRBV2
j_call: TRBJ2-5
clone_size: .
d_call: .
cdr3_aa: CASSDGQHFGETQYF
cdr3_nt: TGTGCCAGCAGCGATGGACAGCATTTCGGGGAGACCCAGTACTTC

v_call: TRBV20-1
j_call: TRBJ2-5
clone_size: few
d_call: .
cdr3_aa: CSARAYGAGESLKETQYF
cdr3_nt: TGCAGTGCTAGAGCTTACGGGGCCGGGGAAAGCTTAAAGGAGACCCAGTACTTC

v_call: TRBV6-5
j_call: TRBJ1-6
clone_size: many
d_call: .
cdr3_aa: CASSLQFYSPLHF
cdr3_nt: TGTGCCAGCAGTTTGCAGTTTTATTCACCCCTCCACTTT

v_call: TRBV4-1
j_call: TRBJ1-2
clone_size: .
d_call: .
cdr3_aa: CASSQRSSVYGYTF
cdr3_nt: TGCGCCAGCAGCCAACGCTCTTCAGTCTATGGCTACACCTTC

v_call: TRBV6-5
j_call: TRBJ2-5
clone_size: .
d_call: TRBD2
cdr3_aa: CASSRWTSDGTQYF
cdr3_nt: TGTGCCAGCAGTCGTTGGACTAGCGATGGGACCCAGTACTTC

v_call: TRBV7-8
j_call: TRBJ2-3
clone_size: few
d_call: TRBD1
cdr3_aa: CASSLQGAVTDTQYF
cdr3_nt: TGTGCCAGCAGCTTACAGGGGGCAGTGACAGATACGCAGTATTTT

v_call: TRBV5-1
j_call: TRBJ1-1
clone_size: .
d_call: .
cdr3_aa: CASSSMDTEAFF
cdr3_nt: TGCGCCAGCAGCTCGATGGACACTGAAGCTTTCTTT

v_call: TRBV12-5
j_call: TRBJ1-2
clone_size: many
d_call: .
cdr3_aa: CASGLSDISFGYTF
cdr3_nt: TGTGCTAGTGGTTTGTCGGACATCTCTTTTGGCTACACCTTC

v_call: TRBV7-6
j_call: TRBJ2-4
clone_size: .
d_call: .
cdr3_aa: CASSLPRGEAKNIQYF
cdr3_nt: TGTGCCAGCAGCTTACCTCGTGGGGAAGCCAAAAACATTCAGTACTTC

v_call: TRBV19
j_call: TRBJ2-1
clone_size: .
d_call: .
cdr3_aa: CASTEGTSSYNEQFF
cdr3_nt: TGTGCCAGTACGGAAGGGACCAGCTCCTACAATGAGCAGTTCTTC

v_call: TRBV7-8
j_call: TRBJ2-5
clone_size: many
d_call: TRBD1
cdr3_aa: CASSTRQGVRGGETQYF
cdr3_nt: TGTGCCAGCAGCACCCGACAGGGGGTGCGAGGAGGAGAGACCCAGTACTTC

v_call: TRBV27
j_call: TRBJ1-6
clone_size: .
d_call: TRBD1
cdr3_aa: CASSLIKGQGYSPLHF
cdr3_nt: TGTGCCAGCAGTTTAATTAAGGGACAGGGATATTCACCCCTCCACTTT

v_call: TRBV2
j_call: TRBJ2-7
clone_size: .
d_call: TRBD1
cdr3_aa: CASRDREVAYEQYF
cdr3_nt: TGTGCCAGCAGGGACAGGGAGGTTGCCTACGAGCAGTACTTC

v_call: TRBV19
j_call: TRBJ2-5
clone_size: few
d_call: .
cdr3_aa: CASSIERGSQETQYF
cdr3_nt: TGTGCCAGTAGTATAGAGCGAGGCTCTCAAGAGACCCAGTACTTC

v_call: TRBV6-1
j_call: TRBJ2-3
clone_size: .
d_call: TRBD2
cdr3_aa: CAGTSGGSSTDTQYF
cdr3_nt: TGTGCCGGGACTAGCGGGGGTTCTAGCACAGATACGCAGTATTTT

v_call: TRBV19
j_call: TRBJ2-3
clone_size: few
d_call: TRBD1
cdr3_aa: CASSSQGQGDVSDTQYF
cdr3_nt: TGTGCCAGTAGTTCACAGGGACAGGGGGATGTGTCAGATACGCAGTATTTT

v_call: TRBV7-6
j_call: TRBJ2-3
clone_size: few
d_call: TRBD2
cdr3_aa: CASSLAELAGKLGTQYF
cdr3_nt: TGTGCCAGCAGCTTAGCTGAGCTAGCGGGGAAGTTAGGTACGCAGTATTTT

v_call: TRBV27
j_call: TRBJ1-6
clone_size: many
d_call: .
cdr3_aa: CASRGMGRTNSPLHF
cdr3_nt: TGTGCCAGCAGGGGGATGGGCAGGACCAATTCACCCCTCCACTTT

v_call: TRBV7-6
j_call: TRBJ2-7
clone_size: many
d_call: TRBD2
cdr3_aa: CASSWGSGDYEQYF
cdr3_nt: TGTGCCAGCAGCTGGGGGAGCGGGGACTACGAGCAGTACTTC

v_call: TRBV12-3/TRBV12-4
j_call: TRBJ2-7
clone_size: once
d_call: .
cdr3_aa: CASSPAWTDLSYEQYF
cdr3_nt: TGTGCCAGCAGTCCGGCCTGGACGGATCTCTCCTACGAGCAGTACTTC

v_call: TRBV7-9
j_call: TRBJ2-3
clone_size: few
d_call: .
cdr3_aa: CASSLALRQRTDTQYF
cdr3_nt: TGTGCCAGCAGCTTAGCACTTCGCCAACGCACAGATACGCAGTATTTT

v_call: TRBV2
j_call: TRBJ1-5
clone_size: .
d_call: TRBD1
cdr3_aa: CASSEGGGGQPQHF
cdr3_nt: TGTGCCAGCAGTGAAGGAGGGGGCGGTCAGCCCCAGCATTTT